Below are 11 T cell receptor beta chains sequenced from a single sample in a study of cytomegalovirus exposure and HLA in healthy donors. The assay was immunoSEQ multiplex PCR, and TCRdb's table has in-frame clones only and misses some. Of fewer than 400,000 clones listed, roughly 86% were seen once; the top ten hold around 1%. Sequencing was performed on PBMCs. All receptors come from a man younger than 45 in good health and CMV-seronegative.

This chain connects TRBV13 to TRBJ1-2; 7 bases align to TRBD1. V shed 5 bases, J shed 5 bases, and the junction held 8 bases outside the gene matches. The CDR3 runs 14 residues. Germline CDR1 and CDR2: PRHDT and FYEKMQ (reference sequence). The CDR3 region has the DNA TGTGCCAGCAGCCCGGGACAGAGGGATTATGGCTACACCTTC. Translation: CASSPGQRDYGYTF.

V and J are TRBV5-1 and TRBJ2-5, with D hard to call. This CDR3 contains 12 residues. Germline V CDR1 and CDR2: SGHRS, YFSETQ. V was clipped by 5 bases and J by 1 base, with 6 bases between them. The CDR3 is CASRIGQETQYF. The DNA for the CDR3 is TGCGCCAGCAGGATCGGCCAAGAGACCCAGTACTTC.

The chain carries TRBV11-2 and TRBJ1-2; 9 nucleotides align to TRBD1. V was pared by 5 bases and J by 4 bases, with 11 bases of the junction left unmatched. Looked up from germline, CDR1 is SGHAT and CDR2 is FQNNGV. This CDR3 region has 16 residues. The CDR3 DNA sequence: TGTGCCAGCAGCGGGACCGGGACAGGGTTTAGCTATGGCTACACCTTC. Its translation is CASSGTGTGFSYGYTF.

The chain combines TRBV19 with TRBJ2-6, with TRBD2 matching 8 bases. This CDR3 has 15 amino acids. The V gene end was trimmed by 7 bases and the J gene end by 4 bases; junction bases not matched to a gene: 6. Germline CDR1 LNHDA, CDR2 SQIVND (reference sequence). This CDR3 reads CASNSGGAGANVLTF. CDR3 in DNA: TGTGCCAGTAATTCGGGGGGGGCCGGGGCCAACGTCCTGACTTTC.

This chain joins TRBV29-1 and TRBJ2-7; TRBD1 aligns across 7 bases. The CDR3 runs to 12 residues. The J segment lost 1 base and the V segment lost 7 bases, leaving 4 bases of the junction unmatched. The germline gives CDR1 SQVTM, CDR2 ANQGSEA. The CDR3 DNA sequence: TGCAGCGCGACAGGGAGATCCTACGAGCAGTACTTC. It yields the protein CSATGRSYEQYF.

CDR3 sequence (DNA): TGTGCCACCAGCAGAGATGGTGGGGGACAGGCGCTTAACTATGGCTACACCTTC. Encoded protein: CATSRDGGGQALNYGYTF. The V gene is TRBV15, the J gene TRBJ1-2; 8 nucleotides match TRBD1. The CDR3 extends over 18 amino acids. Trimming at V came to 0 bases and at J to 1 base, leaving 10 bases not matched to a gene. The germline V gene encodes CDR1 LNHNV and CDR2 YYDKDF (reference sequence).

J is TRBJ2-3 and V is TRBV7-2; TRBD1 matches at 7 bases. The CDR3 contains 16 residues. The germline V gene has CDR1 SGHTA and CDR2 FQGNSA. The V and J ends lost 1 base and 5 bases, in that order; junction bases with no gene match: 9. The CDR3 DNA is TGTGCCAGCAGCTTAGGGGCAGGGACAGTAGGAGATACGCAGTATTTT. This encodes CASSLGAGTVGDTQYF.

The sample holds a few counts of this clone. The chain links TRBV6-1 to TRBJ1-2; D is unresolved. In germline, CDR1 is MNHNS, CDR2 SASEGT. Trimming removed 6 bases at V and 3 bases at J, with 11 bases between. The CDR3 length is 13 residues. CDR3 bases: TGTGCCAGCAGCTCCACGGACTACTATGGCTACACCTTC. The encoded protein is CASSSTDYYGYTF.

The chain's CDR3 is CASSQEPGGLTDTQYF. For the CDR3, the DNA is TGCGCCAGCAGCCAAGAACCCGGGGGACTCACAGATACGCAGTATTTT. This sequence joins TRBV4-3 and TRBJ2-3, with D perhaps matching TRBD2 (6 bases). This CDR3 is built from 16 residues. The V end was cut by 0 bases, the J end by 2 bases, with 12 bases between. The germline V gene has CDR1 LGHNA and CDR2 YSLEER.

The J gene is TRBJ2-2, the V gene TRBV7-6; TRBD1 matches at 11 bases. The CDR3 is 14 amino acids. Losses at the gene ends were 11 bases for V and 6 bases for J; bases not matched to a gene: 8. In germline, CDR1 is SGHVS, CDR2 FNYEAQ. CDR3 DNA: TGTGCCGTCCGGGGACAGGGGGGAGCCGGGGAGCTGTTTTTT. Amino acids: CAVRGQGGAGELFF.

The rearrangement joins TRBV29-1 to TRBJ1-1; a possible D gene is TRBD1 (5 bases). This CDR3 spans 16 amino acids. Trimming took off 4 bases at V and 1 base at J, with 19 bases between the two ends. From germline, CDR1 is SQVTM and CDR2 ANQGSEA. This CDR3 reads CSVGYGGGVGNTEAFF. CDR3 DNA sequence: TGCAGCGTTGGATACGGGGGAGGGGTAGGGAACACTGAAGCTTTCTTT.